Each of the 2 T cell receptor beta chains below was sequenced from the same sample in a study of kidney transplant recipient with SARS-CoV-2 infection. TCRdb re-called the reads through MiXCR, storing one row per CDR3 protein. The sample includes approximately 250,000 distinct CDR3 sequences, less than 35% of them seen just once. The specimen was a blood sample, collected at baseline and on day 111 from a kidney transplant recipient. The source is a male patient between 25 and 39 years old who had COVID-19 and was a kidney transplant recipient. Some T cells may trace back to the graft donor.

This clonotype was picked up many times. J is TRBJ1-2 and V is TRBV7-7; no reliable D call. This CDR3 is built from 17 residues. V lost 5 bases, J lost 4 bases, and 23 bases lay in between. Germline V CDR1 and CDR2: SSHAT, FNYEAQ (reference sequence). Here the CDR3 DNA reads TGTGCCAGCAGCGGACGGCCTAAGTGCCGAAAGACCTATGGCTACACCTTC. This sequence encodes CASSGRPKCRKTYGYTF.

For this clonotype: A much larger clone differs from this one at a single base, so this may be a read error. The chain links TRBV19 to TRBJ2-7; TRBD2 agrees at 7 bases. CDR3 length equals 15 residues. The germline gives CDR1 LNHDA, CDR2 SQIVND (reference sequence). V lost 4 bases, J lost 4 bases, and 10 bases stayed unmatched. The CDR3 nucleotides are TGTGCCAGTAGTAGGATACGGGGGGTTGTATACGAGCAGTACTTC. Translation gives CASSRIRGVVYEQYF.